What follows are 20 T cell receptor beta chains derived from one specimen sequenced in a study of T cell responses to AZD1222 COVID-19 vaccine (dated by TCRdb to the early 2020s). Preparation of the library involved the immunoSEQ multiplex PCR assay. TCRdb obtained this table from immuneACCESS and retained in-frame rearrangements with V and J assigned. These tables miss some clones; where compared with another copy, unresolved V genes account for less than half of the shortfall, and the remainder is unexplained. The sample profile shows 130,000 to 150,000 clones; around 91% of them were found once. Of the sample, 1.5% to 2% falls within the top ten clones. Taken with the paper, the label for time point translates to: baseline before first vaccination. Sequencing was performed on peripheral blood, taken on day 0 of AZD1222 vaccination. The source of these receptors is an adult in good health.

The chain links TRBV6-5 to TRBJ1-2; 10 bases are shared with TRBD1. From germline, CDR1 is MNHEY and CDR2 SVGAGI. With 8 bases clipped from V and 8 bases from J, the junction kept 11 bases outside the gene matches. CDR3 size: 14 residues. The CDR3 DNA follows: TGTGCCAGCGGGCAATCCGGGACAGGGGTAGGCTACACCTTC. This encodes CASGQSGTGVGYTF.

The rearrangement uses TRBV30 and TRBJ1-4, with 9 positions matching TRBD1. J was trimmed by 6 bases and V by 0 bases; bases with no gene match: 14. The CDR3 is made up of 18 amino acids. Germline assignment: CDR1 GTSNPN and CDR2 SVGIG (reference sequence). The CDR3 here is CAWSVLRTPGQGDEKLFF. The CDR3 coding sequence is TGTGCCTGGAGTGTCTTACGGACGCCGGGACAGGGTGATGAAAAACTGTTTTTT.

This chain joins TRBV6-5 and TRBJ1-1; D perhaps matches TRBD1 (5 bases). The CDR3 loop spans 15 amino acids. V lost 10 bases to trimming and J lost 1 base, with 19 bases between them. Germline V lookup: CDR1 MNHEY, CDR2 SVGAGI. CDR3: CATSPQGVRNTEAFF. The CDR3 nucleotides are TGTGCCACCTCCCCCCAGGGAGTAAGGAACACTGAAGCTTTCTTT.

Note on this clone: Different DNA sequences within this sample yield the same CDR3. J is TRBJ2-5 and V is TRBV28, with unresolved D. In germline, CDR1 is MDHEN, CDR2 SYDVKM. V lost 2 bases, J lost 5 bases, and 12 bases lay in between. The CDR3 consists of 14 residues. DNA for the CDR3: TGTGCCAGCAGTTTAGTTGGGGTCCGGGAGACCCAGTACTTC. Translating gives CASSLVGVRETQYF. The whole variable domain, remainder taken from reference TRBV28 and TRBJ2-5, is DVKVTQSSRYLVKRTGEKVFLECVQDMDHENMFWYRQDPGLGLRLIYFSYDVKMKEKGDIPEGYSVSREKKERFSLILESASTNQTSMYLCASSLVGVRETQYFGPGTRLLVL.

V is TRBV15 and J is TRBJ1-1, with TRBD1 as a possible D gene (6 bases). With 1 base removed from V and 1 base from J, the gap between germline ends came to 10 bases. This CDR3 is 15 amino acids long. CDR1 is LNHNV, CDR2 YYDKDF, per germline (reference sequence). This chain's CDR3 is CATSRVGQPNTEAFF. The CDR3 DNA sequence: TGTGCCACCAGCAGAGTCGGACAGCCGAACACTGAAGCTTTCTTT.

This sequence joins TRBV25-1 and TRBJ1-1, with a tentative D call TRBD1 (5 bases). The CDR3 contains 15 residues. Looked up from germline, CDR1 is MGHDK and CDR2 is SYGVNS. The ends were cut back, 4 bases at V and 1 base at J, with 13 bases in the middle. CDR3 region: CASSALGQTNTEAFF. CDR3 DNA: TGTGCCAGCAGTGCTCTAGGACAAACGAACACTGAAGCTTTCTTT.

This clone has just one count. The chain has TRBV5-8 and TRBJ2-1; TRBD2 agrees at 13 bases. With 0 bases clipped from V and 5 bases from J, the junction kept 5 bases outside the gene matches. The germline V gene has CDR1 SGHTS and CDR2 YDEGEE. This CDR3 spans 17 amino acids. CDR3 DNA: TGTGCCAGCAGCTTGGCGAAGGGACTAGCGGGAAACAATGAGCAGTTCTTC. It is translated as CASSLAKGLAGNNEQFF.

This rearrangement joins TRBV5-8 to TRBJ1-1; TRBD1 is a possible D gene (6 bases). Germline CDR1 reads SGHTS; CDR2 reads YDEGEE. V was shortened by 6 bases and J by 1 base, with 13 bases between the two germline ends. The CDR3 spans 14 residues. Here the CDR3 reads CASIWGAKNTEAFF. The CDR3 coding sequence is TGTGCCAGCATCTGGGGGGCCAAGAACACTGAAGCTTTCTTT.

The chain has TRBV7-9 and TRBJ2-3, with a weak D call TRBD1 (6 bases). Germline values: CDR1 SEHNR, CDR2 FQNEAQ (reference sequence). The CDR3 is made up of 15 amino acids. With 5 bases removed from V and 1 base from J, the gap between germline ends came to 13 bases. CDR3 residues: CASSQTGQRTDTQYF. The CDR3 nucleotides read TGTGCCAGCAGCCAGACAGGTCAGCGCACAGATACGCAGTATTTT.

A single count supports this clone. Other DNA sequences in the sample encode the same CDR3. The chain uses TRBV12-3 or TRBV12-4 and TRBJ2-3; no definite D call. V lost 3 bases to trimming and J lost 5 bases, with 3 bases between them. CDR3 length equals 11 residues. CDR3 amino acids: CASSLIDTQYF. In DNA, the CDR3 is TGTGCCAGCAGTTTGATAGATACGCAGTATTTT.

V usage is TRBV2 and J usage is TRBJ1-1; 12 bases are shared with TRBD1. This CDR3 contains 19 residues. The germline V gene encodes CDR1 SNHLY and CDR2 FYNNEI. With 3 bases clipped from V and 1 base from J, the junction kept 12 bases outside the gene matches. This CDR3 is CASSELGQGALGGNTEAFF. The CDR3 bases are TGTGCCAGCAGTGAGTTGGGACAGGGGGCCCTTGGAGGGAACACTGAAGCTTTCTTT.

Written as DNA, the CDR3 is TGTGCCAGCAGGGGACTAGCGGGAAGCAATGAGCAGTTCTTC. Protein: CASRGLAGSNEQFF. The chain joins TRBV6-5 to TRBJ2-1; 13 bases map to TRBD2. This CDR3 contains 14 residues. Germline-derived CDR1 and CDR2 are MNHEY and SVGAGI. The junction had 2 bases not matched to a gene; V was cut back by 6 bases and J by 6 bases.

The rearrangement joins TRBV7-9 to TRBJ2-5; D uncertain. Looked up from germline, CDR1 is SEHNR and CDR2 is FQNEAQ (reference sequence). The length of the CDR3 is 13 residues. Trimming pared 1 base from V and 4 bases from J, leaving 7 bases between. The DNA of the CDR3 is TGTGCCAGCAGCTTAGGTCGACGAGAGACCCAGTACTTC. This sequence encodes CASSLGRRETQYF.

The genes are TRBV2 and TRBJ1-1, with D possibly TRBD1 on 6 matching bases. Looked up from germline, CDR1 is SNHLY and CDR2 is FYNNEI. V was shortened by 8 bases and J by 4 bases, with 14 bases between the two germline ends. The CDR3 covers 13 residues. Written as DNA, the CDR3 is TGTGCCAGCGTACTGGTAGGGGGCACTGAAGCTTTCTTT. Its translation: CASVLVGGTEAFF.

The V gene is TRBV5-1, the J gene TRBJ2-7, with D possibly TRBD2 on 6 matching bases. Per the germline V gene, CDR1 is SGHRS and CDR2 is YFSETQ. This CDR3 has 16 residues. Trimming stripped 4 bases from V and 1 base from J, with 18 bases between. CDR3: CASSGSTSLRSYEQYF. In DNA form, the CDR3 reads TGCGCCAGCAGCGGGTCGACTAGTCTCAGATCCTACGAGCAGTACTTC.

This clone was observed a single time. The chain has TRBV9 and TRBJ2-5; TRBD1 agrees at 7 bases. V was pared by 4 bases and J by 2 bases, with 2 bases of the junction left unmatched. CDR1 and CDR2 (germline): SGDLS, YYNGEE. CDR3 length: 13 residues. CDR3 nucleotide sequence: TGTGCCAGCAGCCCGGGACAGCAAGAGACCCAGTACTTC. Its translation is CASSPGQQETQYF.

The chain joins TRBV18 to TRBJ2-2, with 11 positions matching TRBD2. The CDR3 runs 18 residues. Germline V CDR1 and CDR2: KGHSH, LQKENI. V dropped 4 bases and J dropped 0; count of bases not matched to a gene: 7. The CDR3 spells CASSRAVTSGANTGELFF. CDR3 nucleotides: TGTGCCAGCTCACGGGCAGTGACTAGCGGGGCGAACACCGGGGAGCTGTTTTTT.

The genes are TRBV15 and TRBJ2-2; 10 nucleotides line up with TRBD2. The V gene end was trimmed by 6 bases and the J gene end by 3 bases; junction bases not matched to a gene: 10. In germline, CDR1 is LNHNV, CDR2 YYDKDF (reference sequence). The CDR3 has 17 residues. CDR3 nucleotides: TGTGCCACCAGGGGGCTAGCGGGAGTGTTGGACACCGGGGAGCTGTTTTTT. Translation gives CATRGLAGVLDTGELFF.

V gene TRBV15 combines with J gene TRBJ2-7; D gene uncertain. The CDR3 has 11 amino acids. V lost 5 bases to trimming and J lost 4 bases, with 6 bases between them. Germline CDR1 and CDR2: LNHNV and YYDKDF (reference sequence). The CDR3 DNA reads as TGTGCCACCAGCGAGGAGTACGAGCAGTACTTC. Translated, it gives CATSEEYEQYF. The variable domain in full, with the rest retrieved from reference TRBV15 and TRBJ2-7, is DAMVIQNPRYQVTQFGKPVTLSCSQTLNHNVMYWYQQKSSQAPKLLFHYYDKDFNNEADTPDNFQSRRPNTSFCFLDIRSPGLGDTAMYLCATSEEYEQYFGPGTRLTVT.

For this clone: A read error may account for a junction end that differs from germline. The chain employs TRBV2 and TRBJ2-7, with 8 positions matching TRBD2. Germline V gene sequence: CDR1 SNHLY, CDR2 FYNNEI. The CDR3 spans 13 residues. The CDR3 here is CASSEERRGARRF. Written as DNA, the CDR3 is TGTGCCAGCAGTGAAGAAAGGCGGGGGGCGAGAAGATTC.